Given below is one T cell receptor (beta chain) in context. What it binds is not known. Primed by a sample-barcoded 5' primer and a J-beta primer mix, a second PCR proceeded for roughly 7 to 11 cycles. Researchers report that a template-switch adaptor with 12 random nucleotides tagged each cDNA molecule. There were at least 2.5 million CDR3-containing paired-end reads obtained from each sample. In TCRdb, the 5' RACE reads were re-called with MiXCR into one record per CDR3 protein. The table lists approximately 400,000 distinct CDR3 sequences, approximately 51% of them singletons. The draw of peripheral blood yielded roughly 9.1 milliliters from each donor. The data were obtained in a study of blood T cells in healthy people across ages. Study-level points and caveats: Comparison with aged donors showed that long-lived donors had more naive CD4+ cells and higher diversity.

Source material: blood. The receptor was isolated from a man aged 60-69 years in good health.

CDR3 amino acids: CASSVQGLAPDTQYF. In DNA form, the CDR3 reads TGTGCCAGCAGCGTGCAGGGACTAGCGCCCGATACGCAGTATTTT. The chain uses TRBV5-4 and TRBJ2-3; 10 nucleotides agree with TRBD2. The CDR3 spans 15 residues. In germline, CDR1 is SGHNT, CDR2 YYREEE (reference sequence). V gave up 4 bases and J gave up 6 bases; unmatched junction bases: 8.